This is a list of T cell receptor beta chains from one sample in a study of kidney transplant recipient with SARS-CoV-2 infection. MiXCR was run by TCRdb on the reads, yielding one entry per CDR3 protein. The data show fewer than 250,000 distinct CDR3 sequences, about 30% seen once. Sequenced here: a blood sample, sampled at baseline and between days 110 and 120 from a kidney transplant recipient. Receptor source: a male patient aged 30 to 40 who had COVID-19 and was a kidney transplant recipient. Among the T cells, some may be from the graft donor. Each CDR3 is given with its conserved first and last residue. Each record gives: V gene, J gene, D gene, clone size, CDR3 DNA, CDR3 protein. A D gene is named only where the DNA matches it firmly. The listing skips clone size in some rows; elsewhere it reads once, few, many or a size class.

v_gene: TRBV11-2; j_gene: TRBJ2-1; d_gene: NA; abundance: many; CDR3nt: TGTGCCAGCAGCTTAGGGAGCAAGCGAGCGGGTGGCTCCTACAATGAGCAGTTCTTC; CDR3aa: CASSLGSKRAGGSYNEQFF
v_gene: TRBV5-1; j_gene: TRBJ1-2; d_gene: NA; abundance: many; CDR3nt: TGCGCCAGCTTTTCAGTATCGGTTCGAAAGACCTATGGCTACACCTTC; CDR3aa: CASFSVSVRKTYGYTF
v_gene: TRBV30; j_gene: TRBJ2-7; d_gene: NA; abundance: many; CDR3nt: TGTGCCTGGCAGGGCCAGACCTACGAGCAGTACTTC; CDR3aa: CAWQGQTYEQYF
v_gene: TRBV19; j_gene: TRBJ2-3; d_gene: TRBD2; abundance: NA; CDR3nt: TGTGCCAGTTGTATTGGTGGCGGGAGGGATACGCAGTATTTT; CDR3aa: CASCIGGGRDTQYF
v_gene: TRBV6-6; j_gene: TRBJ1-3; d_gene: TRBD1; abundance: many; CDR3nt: TGTGCCAGCAGTTACCAGGGACAGAAGGGAAACACCATATATTTT; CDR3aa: CASSYQGQKGNTIYF
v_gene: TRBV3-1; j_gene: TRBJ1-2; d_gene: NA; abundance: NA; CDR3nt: TGTGTCAGCAGCTTAATATACACCCTTCGAAAGACCTATGGCTACACCTTC; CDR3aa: CVSSLIYTLRKTYGYTF
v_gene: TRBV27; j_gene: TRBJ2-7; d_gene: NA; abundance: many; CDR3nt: TGTGCCAGCGGCCGGGGGACCTTATACGAGCAGTACTTC; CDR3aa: CASGRGTLYEQYF
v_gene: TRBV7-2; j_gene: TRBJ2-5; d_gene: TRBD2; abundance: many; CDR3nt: TGTGCCAGCAGATACACCTATAGCGGGAGTGAGACCCAGTACTTC; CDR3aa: CASRYTYSGSETQYF
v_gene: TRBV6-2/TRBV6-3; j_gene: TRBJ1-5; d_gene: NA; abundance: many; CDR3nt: TGTGCCAGCAGCCCGACAGAAAATCAGCCCCAGCATTTT; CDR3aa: CASSPTENQPQHF
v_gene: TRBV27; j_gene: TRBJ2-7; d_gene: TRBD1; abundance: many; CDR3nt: TGTGCCAGCAGTTTATCTCCGGGACAGGGAAGCGAGCAGTACTTC; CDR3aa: CASSLSPGQGSEQYF
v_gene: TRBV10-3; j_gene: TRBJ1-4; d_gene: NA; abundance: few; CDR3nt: TGTGCCATCAGTGAGGGGGGTGCAACTAATGAAAAACTGTTTTTT; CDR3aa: CAISEGGATNEKLFF
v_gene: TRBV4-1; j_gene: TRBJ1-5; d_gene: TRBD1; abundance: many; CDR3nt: TGCGCCAGCAGTCCCCGACAGGGGGGTCAGCCCCAGCATTTT; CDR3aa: CASSPRQGGQPQHF
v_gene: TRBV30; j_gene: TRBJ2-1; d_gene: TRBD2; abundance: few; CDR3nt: TGTGCCGGGACTAGCGGGAGGGCCTATGAGCAGTTCTTC; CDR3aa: CAGTSGRAYEQFF
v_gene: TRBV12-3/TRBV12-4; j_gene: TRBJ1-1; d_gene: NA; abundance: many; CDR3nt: TGTGCCAGCTGTCTGGGAAGTAGAAACACTGAAGCTTTCTTT; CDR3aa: CASCLGSRNTEAFF
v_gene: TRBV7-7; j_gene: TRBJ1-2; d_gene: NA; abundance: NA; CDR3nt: TGTGCCAGCAGCGAAGCTAATAAGCGCCGAAAGACCTATGGCTACACCTTC; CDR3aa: CASSEANKRRKTYGYTF
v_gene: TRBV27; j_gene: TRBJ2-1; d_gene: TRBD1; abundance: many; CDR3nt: TGTGCCAGCAGTAAACGAAGGGGACAGGTCAGCTCCTACAATGAGCAGTTCTTC; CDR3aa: CASSKRRGQVSSYNEQFF
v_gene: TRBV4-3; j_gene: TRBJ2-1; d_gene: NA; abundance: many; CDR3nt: TGCGCCAGCAGCCAAGATCGTGGGTCTGACTTAAATGAGCAGTTCTTC; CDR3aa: CASSQDRGSDLNEQFF
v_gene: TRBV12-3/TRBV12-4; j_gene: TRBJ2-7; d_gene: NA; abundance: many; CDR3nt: TGTGCCAGCAGTTTACAGTCGGTCGGGCAGTACTTC; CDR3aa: CASSLQSVGQYF
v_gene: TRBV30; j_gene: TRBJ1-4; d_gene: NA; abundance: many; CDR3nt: TGTGCCTGGACGTGGTCGACTAATGAAAAACTGTTTTTT; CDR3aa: CAWTWSTNEKLFF
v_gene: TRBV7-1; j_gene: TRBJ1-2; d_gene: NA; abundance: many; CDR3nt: TGTGCCAGCAGCGAACGAGCTCACGAGGGAAAGACCTATGGCTACACCTTC; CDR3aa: CASSERAHEGKTYGYTF
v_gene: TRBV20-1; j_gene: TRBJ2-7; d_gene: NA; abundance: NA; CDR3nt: TGCAGTGCTAGAAGCCCGGACAAGGGGCCGGGGGAGCAGTACTTC; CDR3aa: CSARSPDKGPGEQYF
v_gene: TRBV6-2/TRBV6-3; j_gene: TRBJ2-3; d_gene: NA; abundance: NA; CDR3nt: TGTGCCAGCAGTTACCCCGTATCGGGGGATACGCAGTATTTT; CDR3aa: CASSYPVSGDTQYF
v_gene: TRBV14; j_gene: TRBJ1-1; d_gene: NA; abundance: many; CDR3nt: TGTGCCAGCAGCCGGGGACAGAACACTGAAGCTTTCTTT; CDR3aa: CASSRGQNTEAFF
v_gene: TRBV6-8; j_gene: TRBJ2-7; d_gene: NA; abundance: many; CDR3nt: TGTGCCCGAGTAGCACTTTACGAGCAGTACTTC; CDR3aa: CARVALYEQYF
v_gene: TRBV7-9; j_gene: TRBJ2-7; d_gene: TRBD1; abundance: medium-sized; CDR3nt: TGTGCCAGCAGCAACTCGACAGGGGCCTTGACCTACGAGCAGTACTTC; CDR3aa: CASSNSTGALTYEQYF
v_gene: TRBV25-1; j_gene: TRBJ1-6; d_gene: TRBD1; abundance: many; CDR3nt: TGTGCCAGCAGTGAATCGGGACAGAAATATAATTCACCCCTCCACTTT; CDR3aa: CASSESGQKYNSPLHF
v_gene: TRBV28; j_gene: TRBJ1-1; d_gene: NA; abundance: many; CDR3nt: TGTGCCAGCAGGAGGGGTAATCCCGAAGCTTTCTTT; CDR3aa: CASRRGNPEAFF
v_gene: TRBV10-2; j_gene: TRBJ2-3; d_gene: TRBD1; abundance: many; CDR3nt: TGCGCCAGCACCTCCCGACAGGGGGTGTCAGATACGCAGTATTTT; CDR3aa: CASTSRQGVSDTQYF
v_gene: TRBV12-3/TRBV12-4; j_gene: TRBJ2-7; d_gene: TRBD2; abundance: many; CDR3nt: TGTGCCAGCAGGACTAGCGGGGCCGCTTCCGAGCAGTACTTC; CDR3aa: CASRTSGAASEQYF
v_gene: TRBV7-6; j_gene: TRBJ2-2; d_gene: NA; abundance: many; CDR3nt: TGTGCCAGCAGCCCCGGACAGTTCGCCGGGGAGCTGTTTTTT; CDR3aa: CASSPGQFAGELFF
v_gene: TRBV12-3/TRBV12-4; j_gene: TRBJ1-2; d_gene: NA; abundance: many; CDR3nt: TGTGCCAGCAGTCATATCAGCACAGCAGGAAAGACCTATGGCTACACCTTC; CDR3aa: CASSHISTAGKTYGYTF
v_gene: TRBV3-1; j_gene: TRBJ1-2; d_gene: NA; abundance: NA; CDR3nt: TGTGCCAGCAGCCGAAGCCACACCCTTCGAAAGACCTATGGCTGCACCTTC; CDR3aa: CASSRSHTLRKTYGCTF
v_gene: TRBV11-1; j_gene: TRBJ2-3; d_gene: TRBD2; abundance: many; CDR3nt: TGTGCCAGCAGCGCTCGGGAGGACACAGATACGCAGTATTTT; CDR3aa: CASSAREDTDTQYF
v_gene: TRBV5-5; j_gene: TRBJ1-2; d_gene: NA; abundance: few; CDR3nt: TGTGCCAGCAGTCATAGTGTCTCGCGAAAGACCTATGGCTACACCTTC; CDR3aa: CASSHSVSRKTYGYTF
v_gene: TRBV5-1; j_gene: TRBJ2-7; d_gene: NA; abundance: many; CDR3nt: TGCGCCAGCAGTAACGAGGGGATGAAGGAGCAGTACTTC; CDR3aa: CASSNEGMKEQYF
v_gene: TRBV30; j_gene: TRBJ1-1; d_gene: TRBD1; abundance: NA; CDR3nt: TGTGCCTGGAGGACAGGGGGGTACACTGAAGCTTTCTTT; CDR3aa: CAWRTGGYTEAFF
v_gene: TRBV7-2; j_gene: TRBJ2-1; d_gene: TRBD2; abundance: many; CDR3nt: TGTGCCAGCAGCTCGATACTAGCGCGTGAGCAGTTCTTC; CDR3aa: CASSSILAREQFF
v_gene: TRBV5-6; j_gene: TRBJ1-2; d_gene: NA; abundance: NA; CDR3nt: TGTGCCAGCCCGGGAGGCAATAGTCGAAAGACCTATGGCTACACCTTC; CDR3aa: CASPGGNSRKTYGYTF
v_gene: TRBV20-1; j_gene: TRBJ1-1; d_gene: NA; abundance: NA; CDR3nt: TGCAGTGCTACCCCAGGCGGGAACACTGAAGCTTTCTTT; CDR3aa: CSATPGGNTEAFF
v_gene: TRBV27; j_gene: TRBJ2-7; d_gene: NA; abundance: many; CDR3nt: TGTGCCAGCAGTTTATTTTCCAGGGGGGTCTACGAGCAGTACTTC; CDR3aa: CASSLFSRGVYEQYF
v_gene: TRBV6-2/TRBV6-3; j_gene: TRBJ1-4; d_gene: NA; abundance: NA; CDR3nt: TGTGCCAGCAGTTACGACGAGTTCGGCAGGGCCCCTAATGAAAAACTGTTTTTT; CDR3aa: CASSYDEFGRAPNEKLFF
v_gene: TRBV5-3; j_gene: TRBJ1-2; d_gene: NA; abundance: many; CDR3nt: TGTGCCAGATACTTTCGAGTGGTGAGAAAGACCTATGGCTACACCTTC; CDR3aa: CARYFRVVRKTYGYTF
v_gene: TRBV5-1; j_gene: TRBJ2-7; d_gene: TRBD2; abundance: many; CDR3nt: TGCGCCAGCAGCTCTGGGATACAGCGGGAGGTACCCTACGAGCAGTACTTC; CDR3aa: CASSSGIQREVPYEQYF
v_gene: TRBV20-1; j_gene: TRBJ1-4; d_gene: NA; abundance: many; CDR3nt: TGCAGTGCTAGAGTGGTCAATAATGAAAAACTGTTTTTT; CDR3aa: CSARVVNNEKLFF
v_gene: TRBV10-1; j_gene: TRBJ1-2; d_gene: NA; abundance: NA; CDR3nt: TGCGCCAGCAGTTCGCATAGAAGATCGCGAAGGACCTATGGCTACACCTTC; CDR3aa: CASSSHRRSRRTYGYTF
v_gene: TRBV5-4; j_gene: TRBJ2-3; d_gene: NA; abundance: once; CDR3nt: TGTGCCAGCAGCTCCCCCGGAACAGATACGCAGTATTTT; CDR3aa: CASSSPGTDTQYF
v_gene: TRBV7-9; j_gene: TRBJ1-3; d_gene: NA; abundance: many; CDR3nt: TGTGCCAGCAGCCAATTTAGTGGTCCTCCTTACACCATATATTTT; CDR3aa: CASSQFSGPPYTIYF
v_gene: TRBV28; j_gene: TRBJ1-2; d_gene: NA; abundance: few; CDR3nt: TGTGCCAGCAGTACAAACAGTGGAGGCTATGGCTACACCTTC; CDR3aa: CASSTNSGGYGYTF
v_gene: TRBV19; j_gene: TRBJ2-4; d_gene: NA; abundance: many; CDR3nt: TGTGCCAGTAGTATAGATCTTAGGGGAGCCAAAAACATTCAGTACTTC; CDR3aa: CASSIDLRGAKNIQYF
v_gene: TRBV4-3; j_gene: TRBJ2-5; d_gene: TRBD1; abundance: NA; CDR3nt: TGCGCCAGCAGCCGGGACAGGGACGAGACCCAGTACTTC; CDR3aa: CASSRDRDETQYF